These 12 T cell receptor beta chains came from one sample sequenced in a study of identical twins. TCRdb fed the 5' RACE reads into MiXCR, producing one record per CDR3 protein. The data contain about 720,000 distinct CDR3 sequences, about 20% of them singletons. The data were also submitted as part of a second study, on T cells expressing NK-cell markers.

Sequenced input: PBMCs. The receptor set was obtained from a woman between 18 and 30 years old in good health.

The rearrangement uses TRBV6-1 and TRBJ2-7, with 11 bases identical to TRBD2. The CDR3 runs 13 residues. J was trimmed by 6 bases and V by 7 bases; bases with no gene match: 5. CDR1 and CDR2 from the germline V gene are MNHNS and SASEGT. In DNA, the CDR3 is TGTGCCAGCACGACTAGCGGGACCATCGAGCAGTACTTC. This encodes CASTTSGTIEQYF.

The chain has TRBV2 and TRBJ2-7; 11 nucleotides match TRBD1. CDR1 and CDR2 (germline): SNHLY, FYNNEI. The CDR3 is made up of 14 amino acids. The V gene end was trimmed by 8 bases and the J gene end by 2 bases; junction bases not matched to a gene: 5. The CDR3 sequence: CASQPGQGAYEQYF. The CDR3 DNA reads TGTGCCAGCCAACCGGGACAGGGGGCCTACGAGCAGTACTTC.

This clonotype was counted a few times. The V gene is TRBV20-1, the J gene TRBJ2-1; a weak D match, TRBD2 (5 bases). This CDR3 region has 15 residues. Germline V gene lookup returns CDR1 DFQATT and CDR2 SNEGSKA (reference sequence). The V gene lost 0 bases and the J gene lost 5 bases, with 14 bases spanning the gap. The CDR3 sequence is CSARDPYRGNNEQFF. The CDR3 coding sequence is TGCAGTGCTAGAGATCCGTACAGAGGGAACAATGAGCAGTTCTTC.

This clonotype showed up just a few times. V and J are TRBV5-1 and TRBJ2-3; a weak D match, TRBD2 (5 bases). The CDR3 has 15 amino acids. Per germline, CDR1 SGHRS and CDR2 YFSETQ. V gave up 4 bases and J gave up 4 bases, with 16 bases separating them. The CDR3 loop reads CASSLLPGSSDTQYF. The CDR3 nucleotides read TGCGCCAGCAGCCTACTGCCGGGATCGTCAGATACGCAGTATTTT. The variable domain in full, with the rest retrieved from reference TRBV5-1 and TRBJ2-3, is KAGVTQTPRYLIKTRGQQVTLSCSPISGHRSVSWYQQTPGQGLQFLFEYFSETQRNKGNFPGRFSGRQFSNSRSEMNVSTLELGDSALYLCASSLLPGSSDTQYFGPGTRLTVL.

V and J are TRBV15 and TRBJ2-7; D possibly uses TRBD1 or TRBD2 (5 bases each). Germline V gene lookup returns CDR1 LNHNV and CDR2 YYDKDF (reference sequence). This CDR3 comprises 18 residues. The ends were cut back, 0 bases at V and 1 base at J, with 19 bases in the middle. CDR3 DNA sequence: TGTGCCACCAGCAGAGATCTAAGGGGACGAGCGGCGTCCTACGAGCAGTACTTC. Its protein is CATSRDLRGRAASYEQYF.

This clonotype has a handful of counts. The V and J genes are TRBV11-1 and TRBJ2-2; a weak D match, TRBD2 (5 bases). With 2 bases removed from V and 8 bases from J, the gap between germline ends came to 24 bases. From germline, CDR1 is SGHAT and CDR2 FQDESV (reference sequence). This CDR3 has 18 residues. CDR3 in amino acids: CASSLIGGRGVTNGELFF. CDR3 coding DNA: TGTGCCAGCAGCTTAATAGGCGGCCGGGGAGTGACGAATGGGGAGCTGTTTTTT.

The V and J genes are TRBV5-6 and TRBJ1-1; perhaps TRBD1 as D (5 bases). Looked up from germline, CDR1 is SGHDT and CDR2 is YYEEEE. The CDR3 totals 16 residues. V lost 0 bases and J 0 bases, leaving 12 bases between the germline ends. CDR3: CASSLDRNFMNTEAFF. CDR3 nucleotide sequence: TGTGCCAGCAGCTTGGACAGGAATTTTATGAACACTGAAGCTTTCTTT.

This clonotype was picked up one time. The chain links TRBV5-1 to TRBJ2-6, with TRBD1 identical over 8 bases. The CDR3 runs 17 residues. Per germline, CDR1 SGHRS and CDR2 YFSETQ. Germline trimming cut 2 bases from V and 0 bases from J; bases unmatched to any gene: 4. CDR3 nucleotides: TGCGCCAGCAGCTTCCGGACAGGGAACTCTGGGGCCAACGTCCTGACTTTC. This encodes CASSFRTGNSGANVLTF.

The chain links TRBV6-1 to TRBJ2-2, with D tentatively TRBD1 (6 bases). The CDR3 consists of 14 residues. CDR1 is MNHNS and CDR2 is SASEGT in the germline V gene. V dropped 6 bases and J dropped 6 bases, with 14 bases sitting between them. The CDR3 DNA reads TGTGCCAGCAGCCCGGACAGAACAGCCGGGGAGCTGTTTTTT. This translates into CASSPDRTAGELFF.

This clonotype was seen a handful of times. The rearrangement links TRBV6-1 to TRBJ1-1; D is uncertain. Between the trimmed V and J ends, which lost 7 bases and 5 bases, there was a span of 20 bases. The CDR3 is 15 amino acids. Germline V gives CDR1 MNHNS, CDR2 SASEGT. In DNA, the CDR3 is TGTGCCAGCAAAGAGCCCCTTAAATCGAGGACTGAAGCTTTCTTT. Translation gives CASKEPLKSRTEAFF.

The V call is TRBV7-9, the J call TRBJ2-3; possible D gene TRBD2, 5 bases. The germline CDR1 and CDR2 sequences are SEHNR and FQNEAQ (reference sequence). V gave up 5 bases and J gave up 4 bases, with 10 bases separating them. The CDR3 totals 13 residues. CDR3 sequence: CASSQHGADTQYF. CDR3 nucleotides: TGTGCCAGCAGCCAACACGGGGCAGATACGCAGTATTTT.

This rearrangement joins TRBV19 to TRBJ1-5; 8 bases match TRBD1. With 7 bases clipped from V and 4 bases from J, the junction kept 12 bases outside the gene matches. CDR1 and CDR2 (germline): LNHDA, SQIVND (reference sequence). This CDR3 is 16 amino acids long. The CDR3 DNA is TGTGCCAGTACCCCGGCTACAGGGGGACGGAATCAGCCCCAGCATTTT. The encoded protein is CASTPATGGRNQPQHF.